Presented here are 27 T cell receptor beta chains from one specimen sequenced in a study of vaccination effects on CD4 cells after COVID-19. These receptors' targets are unknown. Profiled with immunoSEQ multiplex PCR; TCRdb holds only in-frame clones, not every one. Of tens of thousands of clones listed, about 78% are singletons. CD4+ T cells specific for antigen were expanded with viral peptide pools by the ViraFEST assay before sequencing. With more than 9 days of culture completed, CD4+ T cells were isolated. Subjects were given two BNT162b2 or mRNA-1273 vaccine doses. The sequenced sample was CD4+ T cells from PBMCs cultured with HCoV-OC43 spike peptides, obtained after COVID-19 vaccination. As to subset: HCoV-OC43 spike overlapping peptide pool stimulation. The receptors were gathered from a human donor who received a COVID-19 vaccine.

This clone has a single count. The chain links TRBV2 to TRBJ2-7; D gene ambiguous. Germline V gene sequence: CDR1 SNHLY, CDR2 FYNNEI. The CDR3 consists of 13 residues. Between the trimmed V and J ends, which lost 6 bases and 6 bases, there was a span of 15 bases. CDR3 bases: TGTGCCAGCAGCCTCGGTGCCCAGCGCGAGCAGTACGTC. Protein: CASSLGAQREQYV.

This clone turned up a few times. The chain links TRBV6-1 to TRBJ2-7; perhaps TRBD1 as D (6 bases). The CDR3 totals 16 residues. V was clipped by 1 base and J by 2 bases, with 15 bases between them. Looked up from germline, CDR1 is MNHNS and CDR2 is SASEGT. DNA of the CDR3: TGTGCCAGCAGTGAAGGCGCAGGGGTCGTGGCCTACGAGCAGTACGTC. Protein: CASSEGAGVVAYEQYV.

This rearrangement joins TRBV11-2 to TRBJ2-3, with TRBD1 identical over 8 bases. Germline V gives CDR1 SGHAT, CDR2 FQNNGV. There are 16 residues in the CDR3. V shed 5 bases and J 2 bases; nucleotides not matched to a gene: 9. For the CDR3, the DNA is TGTGCCAGCAGCCCCCGACAGGGGCGTGACACAGATACGCAGTATTTT. This codes for CASSPRQGRDTDTQYF.

The J gene is TRBJ2-1, the V gene TRBV28; the match to TRBD2 covers 11 bases. With 4 bases clipped from V and 4 bases from J, the junction kept 6 bases outside the gene matches. CDR1 is MDHEN, CDR2 SYDVKM, per germline. CDR3 length: 16 amino acids. The CDR3 here is CASSSSGTSGYNEQFF. CDR3 nucleotides: TGTGCCAGCAGTTCGTCCGGGACTAGCGGATACAATGAGCAGTTCTTC.

The chain recombines TRBV19 with TRBJ2-5, with D perhaps given as TRBD1 or TRBD2 (5 bases each). CDR3 length equals 13 residues. Between the trimmed V and J ends, which lost 1 base and 6 bases, there was a span of 9 bases. Germline V gene sequence: CDR1 LNHDA, CDR2 SQIVND (reference sequence). The CDR3 loop reads CASSIGWDQTQYF. Here the CDR3 DNA reads TGTGCCAGTAGTATAGGGTGGGACCAGACCCAGTACTTC.

CDR3 region: CASSQETWEKNIQYF. In DNA form, the CDR3 reads TGCGCCAGCAGCCAAGAAACGTGGGAGAAAAACATTCAGTACTTC. The gene calls are TRBV4-1 and TRBJ2-4, with a tentative D call TRBD2 (5 bases). The length of the CDR3 is 15 residues. Trimming left V 0 bases short and J 4 bases short, with 10 bases between. Germline V lookup: CDR1 MGHRA, CDR2 YSYEKL.

In this sample, this clone turned up once. The chain uses TRBV7-3 and TRBJ2-2; D may correspond to TRBD1 or TRBD2 (6 bases each). The CDR3 spans 16 residues. The V gene's germline CDR1 is SGHTA and CDR2 FQGTGA. Trimming took 1 base from V and 6 from J, leaving 15 bases between them. CDR3 coding DNA: TGTGCCAGCAGCTTAATGGGGGGCGCGAATTCCGGGGAGCTGTTTTTT. Encoded protein: CASSLMGGANSGELFF.

This clone appeared a few times. V and J are TRBV6-6 and TRBJ2-7; the D is unclear. CDR1 MNHNY and CDR2 SVGAGI come from the germline V gene (reference sequence). Trimming stripped 4 bases from V and 7 bases from J, with 11 bases between. The CDR3 runs 12 residues. As DNA, the CDR3 is TGTGCCAGCAGTTTTTCAAACGGGGAGCAGTACGTC. This translates into CASSFSNGEQYV.

V and J are TRBV19 and TRBJ1-5; D unclear. Trimming removed 5 bases from V and 7 bases from J, with 12 bases in between. The germline V gene encodes CDR1 LNHDA and CDR2 SQIVND (reference sequence). The CDR3 covers 13 residues. CDR3 bases: TGTGCCAGTAGTCTCCAGAATGGGCAGCCCCAGCATTTT. Its translation: CASSLQNGQPQHF.

The chain couples TRBV30 to TRBJ2-1; a weak D match, TRBD2 (6 bases). There are 14 residues in the CDR3. V was shortened by 4 bases and J by 3 bases, with 13 bases between the two germline ends. The germline gives CDR1 GTSNPN, CDR2 SVGIG (reference sequence). CDR3 residues: CAWKGADYYNEQFF. CDR3 nucleotides: TGTGCCTGGAAAGGAGCGGACTACTACAATGAGCAGTTCTTC.

This rearrangement joins TRBV6-5 to TRBJ1-5, with D hard to call. The CDR3 sequence is 14 residues long. Per germline, CDR1 MNHEY and CDR2 SVGAGI. V lost 4 bases to trimming and J lost 1 base, with 8 bases between them. The CDR3 spells CASSSRVSNQPQHF. CDR3 DNA: TGTGCCAGCAGTTCACGGGTCAGCAATCAGCCCCAGCATTTT.

The CDR3 loop reads CASSQAGTGYRYGYTF. For the CDR3, the DNA is TGTGCCAGCAGCCAGGCCGGGACAGGGTATCGGTATGGCTACACCTTC. The chain employs TRBV3-1 (or the pseudogene TRBV3-2) and TRBJ1-2; 9 bases map to TRBD1. The germline CDR1 and CDR2 sequences are LGHDT and YNNKEL (reference sequence). V lost 3 bases to trimming and J lost 5 bases; unmatched junction nucleotides: 10. CDR3 length: 16 amino acids.

This clone is classed as medium-sized. The V gene is TRBV10-1, the J gene TRBJ2-2; TRBD1 matches 7 bases. Germline V lookup: CDR1 WNHNN, CDR2 SYGVQD (reference sequence). The CDR3 consists of 12 residues. The V and J ends lost 6 bases and 6 bases, in that order; junction bases with no gene match: 1. This CDR3 reads CASRGQAGELFF. CDR3 sequence (DNA): TGCGCCAGCAGAGGACAGGCCGGGGAGCTGTTTTTT.

In DNA form, the CDR3 reads TGCGCCAGCAGGGACAGCCAAGAGACCCAGTACTTC. Translating gives CASRDSQETQYF. The chain joins TRBV5-1 to TRBJ2-5, with a weak D call TRBD1 (6 bases). Germline V CDR1 and CDR2: SGHRS, YFSETQ. V was shortened by 5 bases and J by 1 base, with 6 bases between the two germline ends. The CDR3 has 12 amino acids. The variable domain in full, completed from reference TRBV5-1 and TRBJ2-5, reads KAGVTQTPRYLIKTRGQQVTLSCSPISGHRSVSWYQQTPGQGLQFLFEYFSETQRNKGNFPGRFSGRQFSNSRSEMNVSTLELGDSALYLCASRDSQETQYFGPGTRLLVL.

This chain connects TRBV7-2 to TRBJ2-7; 8 bases align to TRBD1. Germline CDR1 is SGHTA and CDR2 is FQGNSA. There are 14 residues in the CDR3. J was trimmed by 3 bases and V by 4 bases; bases with no gene match: 5. CDR3 sequence reads: CASSSDREHYEQYV. The CDR3 coding sequence is TGTGCCAGCAGCTCGGACAGGGAACACTACGAGCAGTACGTC.

The chain recombines TRBV7-2 with TRBJ1-2, with 11 bases identical to TRBD1. The V segment lost 3 bases and the J segment 4 bases; nucleotides outside the gene matches: 4. The CDR3 has 15 amino acids. CDR1 and CDR2 from the germline V gene are SGHTA and FQGNSA. The CDR3, as DNA: TGTGCCAGCAGCTTTGGGACAGGGGGAGGCTATGGCTACACCTTC. This translates into CASSFGTGGGYGYTF.

The rearrangement joins TRBV7-9 to TRBJ1-5; D is unclear. Trimming stripped 3 bases from V and 3 bases from J, with 3 bases between. Germline assignment: CDR1 SEHNR and CDR2 FQNEAQ (reference sequence). This CDR3 has 12 amino acids. CDR3 in amino acids: CASSFPNQPQHF. In DNA form, the CDR3 reads TGTGCCAGCAGCTTCCCCAATCAGCCCCAGCATTTT.

This chain uses TRBV5-1 with TRBJ2-1; TRBD1 matches 9 bases. Germline assignment: CDR1 SGHRS and CDR2 YFSETQ. Trimming took 3 bases from V and 6 from J; bases not matched to a gene: 7. The CDR3 has 15 residues. CDR3 sequence reads: CASSWAGQGGNEQFF. CDR3 nucleotide sequence: TGCGCCAGCAGCTGGGCGGGACAGGGCGGCAATGAGCAGTTCTTC.

This sequence joins TRBV6-1 and TRBJ2-5, with D tentatively TRBD1 (6 bases). V was cut by 1 base and J by 4 bases, with 10 bases left in between. Germline V gives CDR1 MNHNS, CDR2 SASEGT. The CDR3 is made up of 14 amino acids. The CDR3 coding sequence is TGTGCCAGCAGTGAAGACAGGGTTAGAGAGACCCAGTACTTC. Its protein product is CASSEDRVRETQYF.

V gene TRBV2 combines with J gene TRBJ2-5; 9 bases agree with TRBD2. The V and J ends lost 2 bases and 5 bases, in that order; junction bases with no gene match: 12. The CDR3 has 17 residues. CDR1 SNHLY and CDR2 FYNNEI come from the germline V gene. CDR3 in DNA: TGTGCCAGCAGTGAACACCGGGGCGGGGGGGCCAGGGAGACCCAGTACTTC. Protein sequence: CASSEHRGGGARETQYF.

The V and J genes are TRBV4-3 and TRBJ1-6; D is undetermined. The CDR3 is 17 amino acids. Germline V gene sequence: CDR1 LGHNA, CDR2 YSLEER. V was cut by 0 bases and J by 10 bases, with 19 bases left in between. CDR3 sequence (DNA): TGCGCCAGCAGCCAAGATGCCCGGGGTGGATCGGGCTCACCCCTCCACTTT. This codes for CASSQDARGGSGSPLHF.

The chain carries TRBV7-9 and TRBJ1-4; 8 bases are a match to TRBD1. This CDR3 region has 14 residues. Germline V gene sequence: CDR1 SEHNR, CDR2 FQNEAQ (reference sequence). Trimming cost V 8 bases and J 8 bases; bases outside gene matches: 10. The CDR3: CASSLQGVREKLFF. The CDR3 region has the DNA TGTGCCAGCTCTCTACAGGGGGTCCGGGAAAAACTGTTTTTT.

V and J are TRBV19 and TRBJ1-5, with D uncertain. Germline V gene lookup returns CDR1 LNHDA and CDR2 SQIVND (reference sequence). The CDR3 spans 16 residues. The V and J ends lost 2 bases and 6 bases respectively, with 17 bases between them. CDR3 amino acids: CASSIKAGSLTQPQHF. In DNA, the CDR3 is TGTGCCAGTAGTATAAAGGCGGGCAGCCTCACTCAGCCCCAGCATTTT. Using reference TRBV19 and TRBJ1-5 for the parts outside the CDR3, the full variable domain is DGGITQSPKYLFRKEGQNVTLSCEQNLNHDAMYWYRQDPGQGLRLIYYSQIVNDFQKGDIAEGYSVSREKKESFPLTVTSAQKNPTAFYLCASSIKAGSLTQPQHFGDGTRLSIL.

The V call is TRBV20-1, the J call TRBJ2-1; 11 bases map to TRBD2. Germline V gene sequence: CDR1 DFQATT, CDR2 SNEGSKA (reference sequence). With V trimmed by 3 bases and J by 0 bases, 16 bases remained unmatched. This CDR3 is built from 20 residues. The CDR3 DNA reads TGCAGTGCTAGTTCCCCGGGACTAGCGGCCCTAAGGGGCTCCTACAATGAGCAGTTCTTC. Encoded protein: CSASSPGLAALRGSYNEQFF.

The chain is built from TRBV4-3 and TRBJ2-3; no reliable D call. The CDR3 covers 18 residues. Trimming removed 0 bases at V and 0 bases at J, with 16 bases between. The germline CDR1 and CDR2 sequences are LGHNA and YSLEER. In DNA, the CDR3 is TGCGCCAGCAGCCAAGATTTCTTCAGAGGCGCTAGCACAGATACGCAGTATTTT. It is translated as CASSQDFFRGASTDTQYF.

V and J are TRBV19 and TRBJ2-2, with no clear D. The germline V gene has CDR1 LNHDA and CDR2 SQIVND (reference sequence). The V end was cut by 7 bases, the J end by 6 bases, with 6 bases between. This CDR3 comprises 11 residues. CDR3 loop: CASTGAGELFF. The CDR3 nucleotides are TGTGCCAGTACCGGAGCCGGGGAGCTGTTTTTT.

The chain uses TRBV29-1 and TRBJ1-4; no definite D call. Trimming left V 5 bases short and J 7 bases short, with 14 bases between. This CDR3 spans 13 amino acids. Germline CDR1 and CDR2: SQVTM and ANQGSEA. CDR3 amino acids: CSVMWGIGEKLFF. DNA for the CDR3: TGCAGCGTTATGTGGGGTATCGGTGAAAAACTGTTTTTT. Combining the CDR3 with reference TRBV29-1 and TRBJ1-4 gives the whole variable domain SAVISQKPSRDICQRGTSLTIQCQVDSQVTMMFWYRQQPGQSLTLIATANQGSEATYESGFVIDKFPISRPNLTFSTLTVSNMSPEDSSIYLCSVMWGIGEKLFFGSGTQLSVL.